The present TCR beta chain was sequenced within a study of pediatric ulcerative colitis. The study's findings and limits: Blood-rectal clonal overlap within each person was significantly higher in ulcerative colitis patients than controls. Clonal expansions reduced rectal repertoire diversity in acute severe colitis. Two patients had blood samples with substantially reduced template counts.

Notes on this clone: Its antigen is currently unknown.

At colonoscopy, a blood sample was also collected. The protocol was immunoSEQ multiplex PCR, while the TCRdb copy is restricted to in-frame clones and leaves out a portion. The sample records under 6,000 clones, about nine tenths being singletons. With V trimmed by 3 bases and J by 2 bases, 16 bases remained unmatched. CDR1 and CDR2 from the germline V gene are SGHNT and YENEEA. The CDR3 contains 18 residues. The rearrangement joins TRBV11-3 to TRBJ2-7; 7 positions agree with TRBD2. Sequences were obtained from blood. The source is a boy aged 5-17 years with mild ulcerative colitis. CDR3 sequence (DNA): TGTGCCAGCAGCTTCCCGCGAGTAGCCCCAGCGGGGACCTACGAGCAGTACTTC. Encoded protein: CASSFPRVAPAGTYEQYF.